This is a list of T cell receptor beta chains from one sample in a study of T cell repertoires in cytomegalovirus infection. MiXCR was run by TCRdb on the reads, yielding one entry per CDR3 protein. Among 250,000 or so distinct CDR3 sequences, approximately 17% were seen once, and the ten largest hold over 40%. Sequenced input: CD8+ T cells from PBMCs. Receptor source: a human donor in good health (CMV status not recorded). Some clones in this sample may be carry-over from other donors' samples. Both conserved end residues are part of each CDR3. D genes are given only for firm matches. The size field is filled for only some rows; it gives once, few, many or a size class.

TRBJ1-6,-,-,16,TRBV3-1,TGTGCCAGCAGCCCAGGAATAGGTCCGAGAAATTCACCCCTCCACTTT,CASSPGIGPRNSPLHF
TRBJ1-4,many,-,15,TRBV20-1,TGCAGTGCTAGTAGTCCACGGGACCGGAGGGAAAAACTGTTTTTT,CSASSPRDRREKLFF
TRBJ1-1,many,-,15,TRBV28,TGTGCCAGCAGTTTTCCAATATCACCGAACACTGAAGCTTTCTTT,CASSFPISPNTEAFF
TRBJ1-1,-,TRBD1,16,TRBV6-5,TGTGCCAGCAGTTACGGGACAGGGGCAGTTTTGACTGAAGCTTTCTTT,CASSYGTGAVLTEAFF
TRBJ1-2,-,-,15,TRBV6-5,TGTGCCAGCAGTTACTCTTCAGGGCTACGCTATGGCTACACCTTC,CASSYSSGLRYGYTF
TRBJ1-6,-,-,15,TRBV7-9,TGTGCCAGCAGCCGGTCCAGCTCCTATAATTCACCCCTCCACTTT,CASSRSSSYNSPLHF
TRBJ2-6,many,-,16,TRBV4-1,TGCGCCAGCAGCCAAGCCGATGGACTTGGGGCCAACGTCCTGACTTTC,CASSQADGLGANVLTF
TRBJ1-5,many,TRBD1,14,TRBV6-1,TGTGCCAGCAGTTTTACAGGGGGCAATCAGCCCCAGCATTTT,CASSFTGGNQPQHF
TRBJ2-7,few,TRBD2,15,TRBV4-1,TGCGCCAGCAGCCAGGCTAGCGGGAGCACCTACGAGCAGTACTTC,CASSQASGSTYEQYF
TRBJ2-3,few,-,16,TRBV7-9,TGTGCCAGCAGCTCTCCCGGTGCGGGGCGGCCAGATACGCAGTATTTT,CASSSPGAGRPDTQYF
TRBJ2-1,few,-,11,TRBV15,TGTGCCACCAGCAATACGTATGAGCAGTTCTTC,CATSNTYEQFF
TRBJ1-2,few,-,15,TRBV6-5,TGTGCCAGCAGTTACTCGACGGGGTCGGGGGATGGCTACACCTTC,CASSYSTGSGDGYTF
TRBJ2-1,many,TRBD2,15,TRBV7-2,TGTGCCAGCAGCGCCCGGGGGGGGGCCTACAATGAGCAGTTCTTC,CASSARGGAYNEQFF
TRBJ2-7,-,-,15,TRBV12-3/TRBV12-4,TGTGCCAGCAGTTTCTCCTACAGTGGTTCGGGCGAGCAGTACTTC,CASSFSYSGSGEQYF
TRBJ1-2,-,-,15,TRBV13,TGTGCCAGCAGCCCGGGGGGGGGGCTTAACTATGGCTACACCTTC,CASSPGGGLNYGYTF
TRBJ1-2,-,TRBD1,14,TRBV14,TGTGCCAGCAGCGAGACAGGGCCAAACTATGGCTACACCTTC,CASSETGPNYGYTF
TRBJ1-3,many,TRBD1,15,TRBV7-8,TGTGCCAGCAGCTTGAACAGGGGGCGAGGAAACACCATATATTTT,CASSLNRGRGNTIYF
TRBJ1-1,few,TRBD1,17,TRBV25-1,TGTGCCAGCAGTGAATTTTTTGGGGACAGGGGGGACACTGAAGCTTTCTTT,CASSEFFGDRGDTEAFF
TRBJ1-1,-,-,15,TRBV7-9,TGTGCCAGCACCCTTCCCGGGACAAAGAACACTGAAGCTTTCTTT,CASTLPGTKNTEAFF
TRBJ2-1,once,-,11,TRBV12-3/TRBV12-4,TGTACCAGCAACGGGGACGGTGAGCAGTTCTTC,CTSNGDGEQFF
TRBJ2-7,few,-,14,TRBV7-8,TGTGCCAGCAGCTTAGACAGGAGCTCCTACGAGCAGTACTTC,CASSLDRSSYEQYF
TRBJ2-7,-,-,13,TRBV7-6,TGTGTCAGCAGCTTAGGGACGGGCTACGAGCAGTACTTC,CVSSLGTGYEQYF
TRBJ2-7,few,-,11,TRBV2,TGTGCCAGCACGTTCGGGTACGAGCAGTACTTC,CASTFGYEQYF
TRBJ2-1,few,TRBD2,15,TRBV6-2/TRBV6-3,TGTGCCAGCAGCCTTTTAGCGGGGTTCTACAATGAGCAGTTCTTC,CASSLLAGFYNEQFF
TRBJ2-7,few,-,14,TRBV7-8,TGTGCCAGCAGCTTAGAGGTCAGTGGTTACGAGCAGTACTTC,CASSLEVSGYEQYF
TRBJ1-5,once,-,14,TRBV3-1,TGTGCCAGCAGCCGACAGAACTCGAATCAGCCCCAGCATTTT,CASSRQNSNQPQHF
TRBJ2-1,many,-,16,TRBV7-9,TGTGCCAGCAGCTTAGCTGGGGGTCTAGGGGCCAATGAGCAGTTCTTC,CASSLAGGLGANEQFF
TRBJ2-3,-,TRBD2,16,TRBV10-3,TGTGCCATCAGTGATTGGACTAGCGGGGGGTCAGATACGCAGTATTTT,CAISDWTSGGSDTQYF
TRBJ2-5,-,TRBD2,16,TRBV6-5,TGTGCCAGCAGTTCTACTAGCGGGGGGGCGGGAGAGACCCAGTACTTC,CASSSTSGGAGETQYF
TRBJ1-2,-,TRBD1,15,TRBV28,TGTGCCAGCAGTGCGACAAGACAGGGGGTGGGTGGCTACACCTTC,CASSATRQGVGGYTF
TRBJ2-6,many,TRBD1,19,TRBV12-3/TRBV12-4,TGTGCCAGCAGTTTGGATATCCCGGGACAGGGGGCTGGGGCCAACGTCCTGACTTTC,CASSLDIPGQGAGANVLTF
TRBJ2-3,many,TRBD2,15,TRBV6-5,TGTGCCAGCAGGACAACTAGCGGGAGCACAGATACGCAGTATTTT,CASRTTSGSTDTQYF
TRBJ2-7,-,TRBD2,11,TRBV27,TGTGCCACCGGGAGGGCGCTCGAGCAGTACTTC,CATGRALEQYF
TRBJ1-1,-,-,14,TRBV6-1,TGTGCCAGCAGCCTCCTGGCGGCAAACACTGAAGCTTTCTTT,CASSLLAANTEAFF
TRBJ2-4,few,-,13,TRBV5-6,TGTGCCAGCAGCTTGGCTGTGGGGATCATTCAGTACTTC,CASSLAVGIIQYF
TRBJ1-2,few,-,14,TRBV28,TGTGCCAGCAGTTTTCGGGGCAGATTCTATGGCTACACCTTC,CASSFRGRFYGYTF
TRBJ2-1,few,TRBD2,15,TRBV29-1,TGCAGCGTTGTTGGCCAGCGGGGCCTTAACAATGAGCAGTTCTTC,CSVVGQRGLNNEQFF
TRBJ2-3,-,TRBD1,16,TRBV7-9,TGTGCCAGCAGCTTAGCGGGACAGGGATACACAGATACGCAGTATTTT,CASSLAGQGYTDTQYF
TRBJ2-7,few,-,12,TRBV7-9,TGTGCCAGCAGCTTCTATGGGGCCGAGCAGTACTTC,CASSFYGAEQYF
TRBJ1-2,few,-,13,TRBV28,TGTGCCAGCAGCCAATGGGGGGACTATGGCTACACCTTC,CASSQWGDYGYTF
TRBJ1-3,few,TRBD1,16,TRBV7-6,TGTGCCAGCAGCTTAGGAGCAGGGGGGCCTGGAAACACCATATATTTT,CASSLGAGGPGNTIYF
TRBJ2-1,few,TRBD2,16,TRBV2,TGTGCCAGCAGTCCCCGACTAGCGGGGGGCTACAATGAGCAGTTCTTC,CASSPRLAGGYNEQFF
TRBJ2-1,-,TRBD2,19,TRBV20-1,TGCAGTGCTAGAACTAGCGGGGGGGAGAATCTTATTAGCTACAATGAGCAGTTCTTC,CSARTSGGENLISYNEQFF
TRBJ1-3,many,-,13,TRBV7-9,TGTGCCAGCAGCTTAGTCTCTGGAAACACCATATATTTT,CASSLVSGNTIYF
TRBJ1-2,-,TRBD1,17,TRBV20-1,TGCAGTGCTAGGGGACCGACAGGGGAGGTCGGTGACTATGGCTACACCTTC,CSARGPTGEVGDYGYTF
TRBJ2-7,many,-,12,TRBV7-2,TGTGCCAGCGGGGGGAATACCTACGAGCAGTACTTC,CASGGNTYEQYF
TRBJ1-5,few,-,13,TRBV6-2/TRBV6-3,TGTGCCAGCAGTTACGGGGTTCTCGAGCCCCAGCATTTT,CASSYGVLEPQHF
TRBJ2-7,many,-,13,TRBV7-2,TGTGCCAGCAGCCGACGGGGAACCTACGAGCAGTACTTC,CASSRRGTYEQYF
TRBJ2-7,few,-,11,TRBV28,TGTGCCAGCAGCAAAGGGCGGTTGCAGTACTTC,CASSKGRLQYF